The 9 T cell receptor beta chains listed next were all sequenced from one sample in a study of identical twins. TCRdb analysed the 5' RACE reads with MiXCR anew, one entry per CDR3 protein. The sample consists of hundreds of thousands of distinct CDR3 sequences, 8.6% of them appearing once. The same data also went into a second study, on yellow fever vaccine responses in identical twins.

Source material: PBMCs. The receptor source for this set is a woman aged 18-35 years in good health.

At least ten counts were recorded for this clonotype. V gene TRBV7-9 combines with J gene TRBJ2-7; 7 positions agree with TRBD2. CDR1 and CDR2 from the germline V gene are SEHNR and FQNEAQ (reference sequence). After removal of 4 bases from V and 2 bases from J, the junction contained 11 bases not matched to a gene. The CDR3 has 16 residues. This chain's CDR3 is CASSSLSSGLTYEQYF. The CDR3 coding sequence is TGTGCCAGCAGCTCCCTGTCTAGCGGTTTAACCTACGAGCAGTACTTC.

This clonotype has at least ten counts. The chain couples TRBV20-1 to TRBJ2-5; D might be TRBD1 (6 bases). Per the germline V gene, CDR1 is DFQATT and CDR2 is SNEGSKA (reference sequence). With 8 bases removed from V and 5 bases from J, the gap between germline ends came to 12 bases. This CDR3 is built from 11 residues. Here the CDR3 reads CSYLDRETQYF. CDR3 nucleotides: TGCAGTTACCTCGACAGGGAGACCCAGTACTTC.

This clonotype was counted only a few times. The chain has TRBV20-1 and TRBJ2-2; TRBD1 might be the D (5 bases). The CDR3 length is 15 residues. CDR1 is DFQATT and CDR2 is SNEGSKA in the germline V gene (reference sequence). V lost 0 bases and J 3 bases, leaving 11 bases between the germline ends. The CDR3 DNA reads as TGCAGTGCTAGAGAGTCAGGGAAGGACACCGGGGAGCTGTTTTTT. As protein: CSARESGKDTGELFF.

This clonotype showed up many times. The rearrangement uses TRBV7-9 and TRBJ1-5; 7 nucleotides agree with TRBD1. CDR1 SEHNR and CDR2 FQNEAQ come from the germline V gene (reference sequence). After removal of 5 bases from V and 1 base from J, the junction contained 5 bases not matched to a gene. The CDR3 extends over 15 amino acids. The DNA of the CDR3 is TGTGCCAGCAGCACCGGGACAGTGAGCAATCAGCCCCAGCATTTT. Translation gives CASSTGTVSNQPQHF.

The chain carries TRBV7-6 and TRBJ1-1; D perhaps matches TRBD1 (5 bases). Trimming removed 0 bases from V and 6 bases from J, with 14 bases in between. Germline assignment: CDR1 SGHVS and CDR2 FNYEAQ. The CDR3 runs 15 residues. Written as DNA, the CDR3 is TGTGCCAGCAGCTTAGCGGGGGGGGGTACCGCTGAAGCTTTCTTT. This translates into CASSLAGGGTAEAFF. The whole variable domain, filled in from reference TRBV7-6 and TRBJ1-1, reads GAGVSQSPRYKVTKRGQDVALRCDPISGHVSLYWYRQALGQGPEFLTYFNYEAQQDKSGLPNDRFSAERPEGSISTLTIQRTEQRDSAMYRCASSLAGGGTAEAFFGQGTRLTVV.

The chain uses TRBV4-3 and TRBJ2-1; D gene ambiguous. In germline, CDR1 is LGHNA, CDR2 YSLEER. This CDR3 has 13 amino acids. Trimming took 1 base from V and 10 from J, leaving 11 bases between them. The CDR3 coding sequence is TGCGCCAGCAGCCAAGCGTTGGCAGAGGAGCAGTTCTTC. Its translation: CASSQALAEEQFF.

This clonotype was seen a handful of times. V is TRBV9 and J is TRBJ2-3; D may correspond to TRBD1 or TRBD2 (5 bases each). The V end lost 0 bases, the J end lost 3 bases, and 17 bases lay between the germline ends. From germline, CDR1 is SGDLS and CDR2 YYNGEE. There are 17 residues in the CDR3. The CDR3 loop is CASSVAGTQAPTDTQYF. The CDR3 DNA sequence: TGTGCCAGCAGCGTAGCGGGGACCCAGGCCCCAACAGATACGCAGTATTTT.

This clonotype was recorded a few times. The V and J genes are TRBV27 and TRBJ2-7, with 9 bases fitting TRBD2. In germline, CDR1 is MNHEY, CDR2 SMNVEV (reference sequence). The junction had 2 bases not matched to a gene; V was cut back by 0 bases and J by 2 bases. CDR3 length: 15 residues. Here the CDR3 reads CASSLSIAGAYEQYF. The CDR3, as DNA: TGTGCCAGCAGTTTATCCATAGCGGGGGCCTACGAGCAGTACTTC.

This clonotype was observed at least ten times. The V and J genes are TRBV12-3 or TRBV12-4 and TRBJ2-2; D gene unclear. CDR3 length: 14 amino acids. V shed 6 bases and J shed 3 bases, with 11 bases lying between them. The DNA for the CDR3 is TGTGCCAGCAGGCCCTCCCAGTACACCGGGGAGCTGTTTTTT. Translated: CASRPSQYTGELFF.